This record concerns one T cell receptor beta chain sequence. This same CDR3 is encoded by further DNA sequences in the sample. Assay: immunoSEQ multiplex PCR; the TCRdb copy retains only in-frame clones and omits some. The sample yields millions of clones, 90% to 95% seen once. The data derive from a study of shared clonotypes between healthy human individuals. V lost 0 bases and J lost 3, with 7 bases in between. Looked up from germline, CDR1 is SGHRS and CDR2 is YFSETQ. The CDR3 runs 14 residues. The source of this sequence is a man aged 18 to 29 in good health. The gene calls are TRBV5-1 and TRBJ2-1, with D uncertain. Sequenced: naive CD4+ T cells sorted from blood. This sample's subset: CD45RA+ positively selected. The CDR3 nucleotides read TGCGCCAGCAGCTTGGCCTCGGGCTACAATGAGCAGTTCTTC. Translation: CASSLASGYNEQFF. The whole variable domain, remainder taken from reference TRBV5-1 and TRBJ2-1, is KAGVTQTPRYLIKTRGQQVTLSCSPISGHRSVSWYQQTPGQGLQFLFEYFSETQRNKGNFPGRFSGRQFSNSRSEMNVSTLELGDSALYLCASSLASGYNEQFFGPGTRLTVL.